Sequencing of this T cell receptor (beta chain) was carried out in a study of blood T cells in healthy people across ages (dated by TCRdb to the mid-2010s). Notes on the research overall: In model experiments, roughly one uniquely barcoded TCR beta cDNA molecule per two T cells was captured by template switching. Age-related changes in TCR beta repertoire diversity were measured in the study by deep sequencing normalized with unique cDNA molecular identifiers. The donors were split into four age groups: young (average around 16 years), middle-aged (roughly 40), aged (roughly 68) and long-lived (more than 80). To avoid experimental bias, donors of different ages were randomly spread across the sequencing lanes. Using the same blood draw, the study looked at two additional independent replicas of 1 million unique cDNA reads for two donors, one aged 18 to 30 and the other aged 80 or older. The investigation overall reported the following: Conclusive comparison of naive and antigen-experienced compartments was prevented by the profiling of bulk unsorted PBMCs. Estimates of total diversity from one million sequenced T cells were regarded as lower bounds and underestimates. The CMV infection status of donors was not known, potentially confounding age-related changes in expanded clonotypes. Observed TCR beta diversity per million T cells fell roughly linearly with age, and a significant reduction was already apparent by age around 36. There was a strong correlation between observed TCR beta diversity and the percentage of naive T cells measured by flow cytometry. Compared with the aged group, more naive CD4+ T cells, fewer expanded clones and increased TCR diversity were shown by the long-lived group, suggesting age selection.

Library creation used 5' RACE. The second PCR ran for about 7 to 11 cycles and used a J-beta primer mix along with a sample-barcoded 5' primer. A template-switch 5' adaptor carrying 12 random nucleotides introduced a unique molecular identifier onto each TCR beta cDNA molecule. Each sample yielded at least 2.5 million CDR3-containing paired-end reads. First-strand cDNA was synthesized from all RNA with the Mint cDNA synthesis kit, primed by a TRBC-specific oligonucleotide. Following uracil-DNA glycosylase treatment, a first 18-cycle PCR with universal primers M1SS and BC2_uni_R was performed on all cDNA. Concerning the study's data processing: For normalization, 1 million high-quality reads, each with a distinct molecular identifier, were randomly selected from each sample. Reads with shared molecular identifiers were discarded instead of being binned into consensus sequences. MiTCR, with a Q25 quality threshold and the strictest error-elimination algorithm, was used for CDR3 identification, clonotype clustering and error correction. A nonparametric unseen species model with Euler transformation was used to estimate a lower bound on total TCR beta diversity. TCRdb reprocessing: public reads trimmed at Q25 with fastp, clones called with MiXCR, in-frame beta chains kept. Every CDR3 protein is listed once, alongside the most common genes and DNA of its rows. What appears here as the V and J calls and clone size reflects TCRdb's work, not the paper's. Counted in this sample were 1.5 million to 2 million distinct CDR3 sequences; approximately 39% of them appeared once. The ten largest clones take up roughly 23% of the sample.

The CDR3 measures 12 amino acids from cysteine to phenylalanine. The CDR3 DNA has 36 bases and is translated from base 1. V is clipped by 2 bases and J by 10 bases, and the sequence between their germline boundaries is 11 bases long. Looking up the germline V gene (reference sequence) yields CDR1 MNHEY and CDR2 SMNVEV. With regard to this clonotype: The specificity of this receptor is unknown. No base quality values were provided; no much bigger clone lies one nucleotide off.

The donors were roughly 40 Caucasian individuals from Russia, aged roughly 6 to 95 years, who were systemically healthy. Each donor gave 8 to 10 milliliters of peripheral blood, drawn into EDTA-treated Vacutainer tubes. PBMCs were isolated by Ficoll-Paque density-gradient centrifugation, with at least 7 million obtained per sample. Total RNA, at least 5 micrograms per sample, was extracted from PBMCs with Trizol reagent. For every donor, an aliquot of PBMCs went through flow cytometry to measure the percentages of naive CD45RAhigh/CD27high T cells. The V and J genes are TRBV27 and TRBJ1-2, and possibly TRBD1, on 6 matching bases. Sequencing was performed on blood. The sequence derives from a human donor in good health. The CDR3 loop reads CASSLGGGVYTF. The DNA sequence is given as TGTGCCAGCAGTTTAGGCGGGGGCGTCTACACCTTC.